The 17 T cell receptor beta chains presented below share a single source sample, sequenced in a study of beta chain features in type 1 diabetes. The study, taken as a whole, reports: The study found moderately but significantly shorter TCRB CDR3s in all four CD4+ subsets of Type 1 diabetes patients.

Of the isolated RNA, all was reverse transcribed, and so the sequenced material was expressed TCRB transcripts. Profiled with immunoSEQ multiplex PCR; TCRdb holds only in-frame clones, not every one. The table shows 250,000 to 300,000 clones, with 24% occurring only once. Their antigens remain unidentified. Sequencing was carried out using naive CD4+ T cells from blood. Receptor source: a woman in her twenties or thirties with type 1 diabetes.

This chain uses TRBV2 with TRBJ2-5; 7 nucleotides match TRBD1. The CDR3 has 11 residues. CDR1 is SNHLY, CDR2 FYNNEI, per germline. J gave up 5 bases and V 9 bases, and 3 bases lay outside the gene matches. In DNA form, the CDR3 reads TGTGCCAGGGGACAGAGGGAGACCCAGTACTTC. This encodes CARGQRETQYF.

This clone was observed a few times. The rearrangement joins TRBV29-1 to TRBJ2-3; the match to TRBD2 covers 9 bases. This CDR3 spans 15 amino acids. The germline CDR1 and CDR2 sequences are SQVTM and ANQGSEA. J lost 1 base, V lost 4 bases, and 6 bases had no gene match. CDR3 DNA sequence: TGCAGCGTTGTTGTGGGCGGGGGGGGCACAGATACGCAGTATTTT. Encoded protein: CSVVVGGGGTDTQYF.

CDR3 sequence: CASSPGDGTGDTDTQYF. As DNA, the CDR3 is TGTGCCAGCAGCCCCGGAGACGGGACAGGGGACACAGATACGCAGTATTTT. The rearrangement links TRBV7-3 to TRBJ2-3, with 10 bases identical to TRBD1. Germline lookup yields CDR1 SGHTA and CDR2 FQGTGA. V lost 5 bases to trimming and J lost 2 bases; unmatched junction nucleotides: 10. The CDR3 is 17 residues long.

This clone was observed a handful of times. This chain connects TRBV28 to TRBJ2-7; 10 bases match TRBD2. CDR1 and CDR2 from the germline V gene are MDHEN and SYDVKM. The CDR3 extends over 11 amino acids. The CDR3: CAAGLAYEQYF. In DNA form, the CDR3 reads TGTGCGGCGGGACTAGCGTACGAGCAGTACTTC.

The genes are TRBV7-2 and TRBJ2-7; D gene ambiguous. The CDR3 is 14 amino acids. The germline gives CDR1 SGHTA, CDR2 FQGNSA. V was cut by 5 bases and J by 1 base, with 12 bases left in between. CDR3 in amino acids: CASSGVASSYEQYF. CDR3 DNA sequence: TGTGCCAGCAGCGGTGTGGCTTCATCCTACGAGCAGTACTTC.

This clone was picked up a small number of times. The V gene is TRBV7-9, the J gene TRBJ2-5; weak D call: TRBD1 (6 bases). Germline V gene lookup returns CDR1 SEHNR and CDR2 FQNEAQ (reference sequence). The CDR3 spans 15 residues. The V end was cut by 3 bases, the J end by 5 bases, with 16 bases between. CDR3 nucleotides: TGTGCCAGCAGCTTTGGCTCGACAGGTTTGGAGACCCAGTACTTC. Amino acids: CASSFGSTGLETQYF. Complete variable domain (other parts from reference TRBV7-9 and TRBJ2-5): DTGVSQNPRHKITKRGQNVTFRCDPISEHNRLYWYRQTLGQGPEFLTYFQNEAQLEKSRLLSDRFSAERPKGSFSTLEIQRTEQGDSAMYLCASSFGSTGLETQYFGPGTRLLVL.

This chain joins TRBV9 and TRBJ2-3; tentatively, D is TRBD2 (6 bases). The CDR3 runs to 17 residues. V gave up 0 bases and J gave up 2 bases, with 16 bases separating them. Germline V lookup: CDR1 SGDLS, CDR2 YYNGEE. CDR3 sequence: CASSVESGRRNTDTQYF. CDR3 nucleotides: TGTGCCAGCAGCGTAGAGAGCGGGCGTCGGAACACAGATACGCAGTATTTT.

The genes are TRBV4-1 and TRBJ1-1; tentatively, D is TRBD1 (6 bases). CDR3 length: 15 residues. Deletions cut 0 bases from V and 0 bases from J, with 8 bases between. The germline CDR1 and CDR2 sequences are MGHRA and YSYEKL. This CDR3 reads CASSQEHRVNTEAFF. The DNA of the CDR3 is TGCGCCAGCAGCCAAGAGCACAGGGTGAACACTGAAGCTTTCTTT.

The chain combines TRBV28 with TRBJ2-1, with TRBD2 matching over 16 bases. Germline CDR1 and CDR2: MDHEN and SYDVKM. The CDR3 is 19 amino acids. J gave up 0 bases and V 3 bases, and 5 bases lay outside the gene matches. The CDR3: CASSFGTSGRGPSYNEQFF. In nucleotides, the CDR3 is TGTGCCAGCAGTTTCGGGACTAGCGGGAGGGGTCCCTCCTACAATGAGCAGTTCTTC.

This chain uses TRBV30 with TRBJ2-7, with 8 bases fitting TRBD1. Germline V gene data show CDR1 as GTSNPN and CDR2 as SVGIG (reference sequence). CDR3 size: 11 residues. Losses at the gene ends were 8 bases for V and 3 bases for J; bases not matched to a gene: 3. CDR3 residues: CASGQGYEQYF. The DNA of the CDR3 is TGTGCCAGCGGACAGGGCTACGAGCAGTACTTC.

This clone turned up a few times. V and J are TRBV29-1 and TRBJ1-1; possibly TRBD1 for D (5 bases). The CDR3 runs 15 residues. CDR1 is SQVTM and CDR2 is ANQGSEA in the germline V gene. The V and J ends lost 5 bases and 3 bases respectively, with 19 bases between them. CDR3 amino acids: CSVRRVILWDTEAFF. CDR3 bases: TGCAGCGTTCGCAGGGTCATCCTGTGGGACACTGAAGCTTTCTTT.

The V and J genes are TRBV5-1 and TRBJ2-3; tentatively, D is TRBD2 (6 bases). The CDR3 runs 14 residues. The germline V gene encodes CDR1 SGHRS and CDR2 YFSETQ. Between the trimmed V and J ends, which lost 0 bases and 5 bases, there was a span of 10 bases. The CDR3 DNA sequence: TGCGCCAGCAGCTTGGCACTAGCAGGAGATACGCAGTATTTT. It codes for CASSLALAGDTQYF.

The chain employs TRBV19 and TRBJ1-2; tentatively, D is TRBD1 (5 bases). V gave up 2 bases and J gave up 8 bases, with 15 bases separating them. Germline CDR1 reads LNHDA; CDR2 reads SQIVND (reference sequence). This CDR3 is 14 amino acids long. CDR3 nucleotides: TGTGCCAGTAGTATACAGGGCGGTCCTCCGGGCTACACCTTC. It is translated as CASSIQGGPPGYTF.

The chain joins TRBV15 to TRBJ1-2; TRBD1 matches at 7 bases. After removal of 3 bases from V and 3 bases from J, the junction contained 4 bases not matched to a gene. This CDR3 is 14 amino acids long. Germline loops: CDR1 LNHNV, CDR2 YYDKDF (reference sequence). As DNA, the CDR3 is TGTGCCACCAGCAGGGACAGGACGGACTATGGCTACACCTTC. It encodes CATSRDRTDYGYTF. Full variable domain (rest looked up from reference TRBV15 and TRBJ1-2): DAMVIQNPRYQVTQFGKPVTLSCSQTLNHNVMYWYQQKSSQAPKLLFHYYDKDFNNEADTPDNFQSRRPNTSFCFLDIRSPGLGDTAMYLCATSRDRTDYGYTFGSGTRLTVV.

J is TRBJ2-1 and V is TRBV30; 7 bases agree with TRBD2. V gave up 4 bases and J gave up 3 bases; unmatched junction bases: 3. The germline V gene has CDR1 GTSNPN and CDR2 SVGIG (reference sequence). The CDR3 is 13 amino acids. This CDR3 is CAWTSGYYNEQFF. DNA for the CDR3: TGTGCCTGGACTAGCGGATACTACAATGAGCAGTTCTTC.

The rearrangement links TRBV11-2 to TRBJ1-1, with unresolved D. The CDR3 loop spans 12 amino acids. V was trimmed by 3 bases and J by 2 bases, leaving 4 bases between them. CDR1 is SGHAT, CDR2 FQNNGV, per germline. CDR3 in amino acids: CASSFLNTEAFF. Here the CDR3 DNA reads TGTGCCAGCAGCTTCCTTAACACTGAAGCTTTCTTT.

This clone has only a few counts. CDR3 loop: CASARRVQRTEAFF. CDR3 sequence (DNA): TGTGCCAGCGCCAGACGGGTCCAGAGGACTGAAGCTTTCTTT. This sequence joins TRBV2 and TRBJ1-1; D is unresolved. V lost 8 bases to trimming and J lost 5 bases, with 18 bases between them. CDR1 SNHLY and CDR2 FYNNEI come from the germline V gene. The CDR3 is made up of 14 amino acids.